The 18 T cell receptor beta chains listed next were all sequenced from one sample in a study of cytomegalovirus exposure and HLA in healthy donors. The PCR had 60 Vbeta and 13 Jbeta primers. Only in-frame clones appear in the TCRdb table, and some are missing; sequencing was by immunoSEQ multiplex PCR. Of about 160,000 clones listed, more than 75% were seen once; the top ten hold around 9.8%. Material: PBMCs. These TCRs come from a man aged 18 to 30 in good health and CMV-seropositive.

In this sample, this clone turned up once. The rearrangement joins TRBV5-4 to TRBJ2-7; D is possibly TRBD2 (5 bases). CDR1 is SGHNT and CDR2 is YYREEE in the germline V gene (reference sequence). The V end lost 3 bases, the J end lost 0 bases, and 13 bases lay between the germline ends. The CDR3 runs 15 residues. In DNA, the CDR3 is TGTGCCAGCAGCTCCCGGGATTTTCCCTCCTACGAGCAGTACTTC. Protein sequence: CASSSRDFPSYEQYF.

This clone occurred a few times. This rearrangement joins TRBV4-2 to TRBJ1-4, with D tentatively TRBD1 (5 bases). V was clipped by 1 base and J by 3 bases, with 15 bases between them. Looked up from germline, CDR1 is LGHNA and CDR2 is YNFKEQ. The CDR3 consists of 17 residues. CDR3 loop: CASSQGEGWGANEKLFF. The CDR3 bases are TGTGCCAGCAGCCAAGGGGAGGGGTGGGGGGCTAATGAAAAACTGTTTTTT.

CDR3 in DNA: TGTGCCATTTCGCCCCGACTAGCGGGAGGGAGCCAGACCTACAATGAGCAGTTCTTC. Protein: CAISPRLAGGSQTYNEQFF. This chain connects TRBV11-2 to TRBJ2-1; 14 bases align to TRBD2. The V gene's germline CDR1 is SGHAT and CDR2 FQNNGV. The junction had 16 bases not matched to a gene; V was cut back by 10 bases and J by 2 bases. This CDR3 comprises 19 residues.

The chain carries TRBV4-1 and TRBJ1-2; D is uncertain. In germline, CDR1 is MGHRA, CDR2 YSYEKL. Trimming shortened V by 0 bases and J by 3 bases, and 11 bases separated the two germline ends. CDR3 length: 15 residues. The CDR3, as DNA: TGCGCCAGCAGCCAAGATAAGGAGTCAGACTATGGCTACACCTTC. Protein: CASSQDKESDYGYTF.

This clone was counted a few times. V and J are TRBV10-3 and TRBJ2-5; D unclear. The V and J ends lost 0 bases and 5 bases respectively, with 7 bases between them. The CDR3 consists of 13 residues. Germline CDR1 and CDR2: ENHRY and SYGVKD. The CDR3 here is CAISESPGETQYF. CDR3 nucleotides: TGTGCCATCAGTGAGTCGCCCGGGGAGACCCAGTACTTC.

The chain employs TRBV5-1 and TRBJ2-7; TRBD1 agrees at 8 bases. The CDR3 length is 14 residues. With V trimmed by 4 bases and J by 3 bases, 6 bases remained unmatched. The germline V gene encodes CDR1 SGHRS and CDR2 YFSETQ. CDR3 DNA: TGCGCCAGCAGCCAGGGACAGGCGGACTACGAGCAGTACTTC. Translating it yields CASSQGQADYEQYF.

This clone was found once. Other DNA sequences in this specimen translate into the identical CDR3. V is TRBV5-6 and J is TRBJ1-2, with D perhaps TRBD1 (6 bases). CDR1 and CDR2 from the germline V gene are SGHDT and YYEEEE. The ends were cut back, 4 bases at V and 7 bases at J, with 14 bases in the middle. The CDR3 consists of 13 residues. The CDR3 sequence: CASSPDRLGGYTF. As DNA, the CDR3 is TGTGCCAGCAGCCCGGACAGACTCGGTGGCTACACCTTC.

The chain's CDR3 is CASSPYVNTGELFF. Here the CDR3 DNA reads TGTGCCAGCAGCCCCTACGTCAACACCGGGGAGCTGTTTTTT. The rearrangement joins TRBV7-6 to TRBJ2-2; D call uncertain. The V and J ends lost 5 bases and 2 bases respectively, with 9 bases between them. The germline gives CDR1 SGHVS, CDR2 FNYEAQ. The CDR3 loop spans 14 amino acids.

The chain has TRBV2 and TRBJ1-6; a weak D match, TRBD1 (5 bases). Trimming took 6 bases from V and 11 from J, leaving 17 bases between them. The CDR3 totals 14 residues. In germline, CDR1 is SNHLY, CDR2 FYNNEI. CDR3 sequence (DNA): TGTGCCAGCAGCCGTTCGGACAAAGGGGCACCCCTCCACTTT. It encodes CASSRSDKGAPLHF.

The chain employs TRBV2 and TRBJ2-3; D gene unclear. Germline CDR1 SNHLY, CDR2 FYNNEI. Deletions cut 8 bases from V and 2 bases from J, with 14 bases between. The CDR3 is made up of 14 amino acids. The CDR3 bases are TGTGCCAGCTCATCACGGCGGCCCACAGATACGCAGTATTTT. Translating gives CASSSRRPTDTQYF.

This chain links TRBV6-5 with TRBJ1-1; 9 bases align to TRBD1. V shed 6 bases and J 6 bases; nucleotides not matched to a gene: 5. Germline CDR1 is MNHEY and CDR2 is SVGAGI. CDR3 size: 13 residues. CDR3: CASSRDREAEAFF. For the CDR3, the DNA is TGTGCCAGCAGCCGGGACAGGGAGGCTGAAGCTTTCTTT.

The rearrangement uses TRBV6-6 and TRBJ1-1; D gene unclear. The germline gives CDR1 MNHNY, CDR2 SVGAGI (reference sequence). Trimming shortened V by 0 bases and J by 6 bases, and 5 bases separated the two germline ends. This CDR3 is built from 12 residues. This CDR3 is CASSYSTAEAFF. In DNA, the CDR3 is TGTGCCAGCAGTTACTCAACAGCTGAAGCTTTCTTT.

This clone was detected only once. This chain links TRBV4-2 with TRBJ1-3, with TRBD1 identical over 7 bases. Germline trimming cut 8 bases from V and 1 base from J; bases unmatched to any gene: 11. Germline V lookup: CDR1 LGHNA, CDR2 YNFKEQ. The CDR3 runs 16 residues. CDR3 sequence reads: CASHPGGTASGNTIYF. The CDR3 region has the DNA TGTGCCAGCCACCCCGGTGGGACAGCGTCTGGAAACACCATATATTTT.

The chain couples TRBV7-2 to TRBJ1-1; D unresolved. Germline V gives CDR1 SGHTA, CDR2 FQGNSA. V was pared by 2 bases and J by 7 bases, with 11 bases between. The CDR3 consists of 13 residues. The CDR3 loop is CASSLSKRDEAFF. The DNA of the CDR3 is TGTGCCAGCAGCTTATCAAAGAGGGATGAAGCTTTCTTT. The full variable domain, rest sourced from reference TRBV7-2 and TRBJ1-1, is GAGVSQSPSNKVTEKGKDVELRCDPISGHTALYWYRQSLGQGLEFLIYFQGNSAPDKSGLPSDRFSAERTGGSVSTLTIQRTQQEDSAVYLCASSLSKRDEAFFGQGTRLTVV.

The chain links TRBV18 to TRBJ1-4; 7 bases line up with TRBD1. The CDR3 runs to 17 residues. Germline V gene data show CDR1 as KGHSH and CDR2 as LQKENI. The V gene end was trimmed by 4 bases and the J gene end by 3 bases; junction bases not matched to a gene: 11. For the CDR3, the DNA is TGTGCCAGCTCACGCCGGGACAGAGCCGCGGCTAATGAAAAACTGTTTTTT. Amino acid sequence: CASSRRDRAAANEKLFF.

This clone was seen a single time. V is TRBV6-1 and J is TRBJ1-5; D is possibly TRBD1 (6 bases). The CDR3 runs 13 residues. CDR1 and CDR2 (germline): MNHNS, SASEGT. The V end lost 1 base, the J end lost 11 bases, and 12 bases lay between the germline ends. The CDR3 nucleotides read TGTGCCAGCAGTGAAGTTGTAGCAGGGGCCCAGCATTTT. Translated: CASSEVVAGAQHF.

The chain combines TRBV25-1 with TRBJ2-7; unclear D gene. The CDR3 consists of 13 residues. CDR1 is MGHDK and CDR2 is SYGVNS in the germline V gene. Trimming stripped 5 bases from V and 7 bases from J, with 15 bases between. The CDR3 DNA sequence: TGTGCCAGCAGTTCCCCCCTTGCTAGAGAGCAGTACTTC. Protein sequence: CASSSPLAREQYF.

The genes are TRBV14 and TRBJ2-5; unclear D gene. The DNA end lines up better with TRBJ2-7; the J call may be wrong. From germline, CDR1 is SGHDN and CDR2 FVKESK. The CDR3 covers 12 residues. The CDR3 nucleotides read TGTGCCAGCAGCCAGAAACGTTACGAGCAGTACTTC. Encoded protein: CASSQKRYEQYF.